These 25 T cell receptor beta chains share one sample of origin, sequenced in a study of T cells in Graves' hyperthyroidism and ophthalmopathy. RNA transcripts gave rise to amplified TCR beta CDR3 regions. A set of HTBI primers served as the primers for a first-round RT-PCR of the TCR CDR3. TCRdb passed the multiplex PCR reads through MiXCR, listing each CDR3 protein once. In the table there are roughly 500,000 distinct CDR3 sequences, 40% to 55% of which are singletons. Sequencing was done on a sample of peripheral blood or thyroid tissue (not recorded which). These receptor sequences come from an adult woman with Graves' disease, either hyperthyroidism or ophthalmopathy (not recorded which).

Ten or more counts support this clonotype. The chain uses TRBV12-3 or TRBV12-4 and TRBJ1-1; D not resolved. The CDR3 contains 14 residues. V was clipped by 2 bases and J by 4 bases, with 11 bases between them. CDR3 DNA sequence: TGTGCCAGCAGTTTATGGGAGGGCATCACTGAAGCTTTCTTT. Translation: CASSLWEGITEAFF.

This clonotype has more than one count but fewer than ten. The rearrangement links TRBV7-2 to TRBJ2-5, with TRBD2 matching over 12 bases. Germline CDR1 SGHTA, CDR2 FQGNSA. With 5 bases clipped from V and 4 bases from J, the junction kept 8 bases outside the gene matches. The CDR3 covers 16 residues. In nucleotides, the CDR3 is TGTGCCAGCAGCGGGCGACTAGCGGGAGTCTCAGAGACCCAGTACTTC. Protein product: CASSGRLAGVSETQYF.

This clonotype has more than one count but fewer than ten. This chain uses TRBV15 with TRBJ2-3, with D possibly TRBD1 on 5 matching bases. Trimming cost V 3 bases and J 0 bases, with 10 bases left between them. This CDR3 comprises 15 residues. CDR1 LNHNV and CDR2 YYDKDF come from the germline V gene (reference sequence). CDR3 protein: CATSRTTVSTDTQYF. The DNA of the CDR3 is TGTGCCACCAGCAGGACGACAGTCAGCACAGATACGCAGTATTTT.

The gene calls are TRBV7-9 and TRBJ2-5; TRBD1 matches 10 bases. Germline CDR1 and CDR2: SEHNR and FQNEAQ (reference sequence). This CDR3 has 16 amino acids. V lost 5 bases to trimming and J lost 5 bases; unmatched junction nucleotides: 11. The CDR3 bases are TGTGCCAGCAGCCACCGGGACAGGGGTGTGGTCGAGACCCAGTACTTC. This sequence encodes CASSHRDRGVVETQYF.

The sample holds a few counts of this clonotype. The J gene is TRBJ2-6, the V gene TRBV30; 8 bases map to TRBD1. Germline CDR1 is GTSNPN and CDR2 is SVGIG (reference sequence). V lost 2 bases to trimming and J lost 2 bases; unmatched junction nucleotides: 8. CDR3 size: 17 residues. CDR3: CAWSPGTGRPGANVLTF. DNA of the CDR3: TGTGCCTGGAGTCCCGGGACAGGTAGACCTGGGGCCAACGTCCTGACTTTC.

The rearrangement links TRBV2 to TRBJ1-2, with 9 positions matching TRBD1. The CDR3 has 12 amino acids. The germline V gene encodes CDR1 SNHLY and CDR2 FYNNEI. The CDR3 region has the DNA TGTGCTAGGGAGACAGGGGGCTATGGCTACACCTTC. Amino acid sequence: CARETGGYGYTF. Looking up the rest from reference TRBV2 and TRBJ1-2 gives the full variable domain: EPEVTQTPSHQVTQMGQEVILRCVPISNHLYFYWYRQILGQKVEFLVSFYNNEISEKSEIFDDQFSVERPDGSNFTLKIRSTKLEDSAMYFCARETGGYGYTFGSGTRLTVV.

This clonotype was seen repeatedly, ten times or more. The chain employs TRBV5-1 and TRBJ2-7, with D tentatively TRBD2 (6 bases). This CDR3 has 13 amino acids. The germline V gene has CDR1 SGHRS and CDR2 YFSETQ. Trimming left V 4 bases short and J 4 bases short, with 12 bases between. The CDR3 sequence: CASSPGTQYEQYF. In DNA form, the CDR3 reads TGCGCCAGCAGCCCAGGGACTCAGTACGAGCAGTACTTC.

The genes are TRBV2 and TRBJ1-1; no clear D gene. CDR1 and CDR2 (germline): SNHLY, FYNNEI. Deletions cut 0 bases from V and 6 bases from J, with 11 bases between. The CDR3 runs to 14 residues. CDR3 protein: CASSEALRPPEAFF. DNA of the CDR3: TGTGCCAGCAGTGAAGCGCTTCGACCACCTGAAGCTTTCTTT.

This rearrangement joins TRBV6-6 to TRBJ1-6, with 10 bases fitting TRBD1. The junction had 4 bases not matched to a gene; V was cut back by 2 bases and J by 3 bases. This CDR3 contains 17 residues. CDR1 is MNHNY, CDR2 SVGAGI, per germline (reference sequence). This chain's CDR3 is CASSYGGQGYYNSPLHF. The CDR3 region has the DNA TGTGCCAGCAGTTACGGGGGACAGGGGTACTATAATTCACCCCTCCACTTT.

This clonotype turned up a few times. The chain employs TRBV3-1 and TRBJ1-4, with D tentatively TRBD1 (5 bases). Germline CDR1 LGHDT, CDR2 YNNKEL (reference sequence). CDR3 length: 13 amino acids. V was cut by 1 base and J by 8 bases, with 8 bases left in between. The CDR3 sequence: CASSQAGPEKLFF. The CDR3, as DNA: TGTGCCAGCAGCCAAGCGGGACCCGAAAAACTGTTTTTT.

This clonotype was picked up many times. In nucleotides, the CDR3 is TGTGCCAGCAGCGTAGCCCCTCGTCCCCAAGAGACCCAGTACTTC. Its translation: CASSVAPRPQETQYF. The V and J genes are TRBV9 and TRBJ2-5; no definite D call. CDR1 and CDR2 (germline): SGDLS, YYNGEE. V was pared by 0 bases and J by 1 base, with 10 bases between. The CDR3 sequence is 15 residues long.

The chain recombines TRBV9 with TRBJ1-2; D not certain. Germline CDR1 is SGDLS and CDR2 is YYNGEE. The CDR3 is 16 residues long. The V gene lost 5 bases and the J gene lost 4 bases, with 21 bases spanning the gap. CDR3 loop: CASRIGPPDGSYGYTF. CDR3 sequence (DNA): TGTGCCAGCAGGATAGGACCCCCCGACGGTTCCTATGGCTACACCTTC.

Points on this clonotype: Germline is not matched at one junction end, which may reflect a read error. The V gene is TRBV7-9, the J gene TRBJ2-5; 7 bases align to TRBD1. This CDR3 region has 14 residues. Germline loops: CDR1 SEHNR, CDR2 FQNEAQ (reference sequence). CDR3 sequence: CASSRSTGVETQYF. The DNA for the CDR3 is TGCGCCAGCAGCCGGAGCACAGGGGTGGAGACCCAGTACTTC.

The chain carries TRBV5-1 and TRBJ2-2; no clear D. Germline CDR1 is SGHRS and CDR2 is YFSETQ. This CDR3 region has 15 residues. With 0 bases removed from V and 4 bases from J, the gap between germline ends came to 10 bases. CDR3 protein: CASSLDWTSTGELFF. In nucleotides, the CDR3 is TGCGCCAGCAGCTTGGACTGGACGAGCACCGGGGAGCTGTTTTTT.

This clonotype has a count of ten or more. V usage is TRBV29-1 and J usage is TRBJ1-2; D is unresolved. This CDR3 is 11 amino acids long. V lost 6 bases to trimming and J lost 6 bases, with 11 bases between them. Germline CDR1 reads SQVTM; CDR2 reads ANQGSEA. This CDR3 is CSVANLDGYTF. CDR3 sequence (DNA): TGCAGCGTCGCCAACCTTGATGGCTACACCTTC.

There are a few counts of this clonotype. The J gene is TRBJ2-5, the V gene TRBV7-2; D possibly matches TRBD1 or TRBD2 (5 bases each). Trimming cost V 5 bases and J 4 bases, with 14 bases left between them. The CDR3 has 14 residues. The germline V gene has CDR1 SGHTA and CDR2 FQGNSA. CDR3 DNA: TGTGCCAGCAGCGCCCAGAGGGGCAGAGAGACCCAGTACTTC. Translation gives CASSAQRGRETQYF.

In its sample, this clonotype was seen many times. This sequence joins TRBV2 and TRBJ2-5; 7 nucleotides agree with TRBD2. CDR3 size: 14 residues. The junction had 10 bases not matched to a gene; V was cut back by 7 bases and J by 5 bases. Germline V gives CDR1 SNHLY, CDR2 FYNNEI. The CDR3 coding sequence is TGTGCCAGCATCCAACGGGGGGAACGGGAGACCCAGTACTTC. This codes for CASIQRGERETQYF. Combining the CDR3 with reference TRBV2 and TRBJ2-5 gives the whole variable domain EPEVTQTPSHQVTQMGQEVILRCVPISNHLYFYWYRQILGQKVEFLVSFYNNEISEKSEIFDDQFSVERPDGSNFTLKIRSTKLEDSAMYFCASIQRGERETQYFGPGTRLLVL.

Remarks on this clonotype: Lacking the conserved final phenylalanine or tryptophan, this CDR3 likely reflects a read error. The limits of the CDR3 on the DNA are not certain, so only TCRdb's listed CDR3 is given. The V gene is TRBV7-8, the J gene TRBJ2-5; the table assigns TRBD1, which was not confirmed against the DNA. The CDR3 totals 10 residues, both ends included. CDR1 and CDR2 from the germline V gene are SGHVS and FQNEAQ. The CDR3: CASSLEGRGV.

This clonotype appeared a few times. The CDR3 reads CASSSWDSQYEQYF. The CDR3 DNA is TGTGCCAGCAGCTCCTGGGACAGCCAGTACGAGCAGTACTTC. The V and J genes are TRBV7-2 and TRBJ2-7; 7 bases agree with TRBD1. This CDR3 is built from 14 residues. The V segment lost 4 bases and the J segment 4 bases; nucleotides outside the gene matches: 7. The V gene's germline CDR1 is SGHTA and CDR2 FQGNSA.

This clonotype has only a few counts. For the CDR3, the DNA is TGTGCCATCACCCGTCAGCCGGACCAGAATTCACCCCTCCACTTT. Translation gives CAITRQPDQNSPLHF. The rearrangement links TRBV10-3 to TRBJ1-6; D not certain. Germline values: CDR1 ENHRY, CDR2 SYGVKD. CDR3 size: 15 residues. Trimming pared 7 bases from V and 7 bases from J, leaving 17 bases between.

There are a few counts of this clonotype. The chain employs TRBV7-3 and TRBJ1-1; TRBD1 might be the D (6 bases). Germline V gives CDR1 SGHTA, CDR2 FQGTGA. The V end lost 5 bases, the J end lost 2 bases, and 12 bases lay between the germline ends. The CDR3 sequence is 14 residues long. This chain's CDR3 is CASSTGQLNTEAFF. DNA for the CDR3: TGTGCCAGCAGCACCGGACAGCTTAACACTGAAGCTTTCTTT.

This clonotype showed up many times. The J gene is TRBJ1-5, the V gene TRBV7-8, with D maybe TRBD1 (5 bases). The V and J ends lost 1 base and 1 base respectively, with 14 bases between them. Germline loops: CDR1 SGHVS, CDR2 FQNEAQ. This CDR3 region has 17 residues. The CDR3 spells CASSLVSQGASNQPQHF. The CDR3 DNA reads as TGTGCCAGCAGCTTAGTTAGTCAGGGAGCAAGCAATCAGCCCCAGCATTTT.

This clonotype was counted many times. The gene calls are TRBV7-3 and TRBJ1-1, with 8 bases matching TRBD1. The CDR3 spans 13 residues. The germline V gene has CDR1 SGHTA and CDR2 FQGTGA. With 1 base clipped from V and 8 bases from J, the junction kept 3 bases outside the gene matches. This chain's CDR3 is CASSLMAGGEAFF. The CDR3, as DNA: TGTGCCAGCAGCTTAATGGCAGGGGGCGAAGCTTTCTTT.

The gene calls are TRBV16 and TRBJ2-7; 8 bases line up with TRBD1. Germline V gene data show CDR1 as KGHSY and CDR2 as FQNENV. The CDR3 consists of 14 residues. The V gene end was trimmed by 3 bases and the J gene end by 5 bases; junction bases not matched to a gene: 6. The CDR3 loop is CASSQPQGADEQYF. CDR3 in DNA: TGTGCCAGCAGCCAGCCCCAGGGGGCCGACGAGCAGTACTTC.

The chain uses TRBV7-9 and TRBJ2-7; the D is unclear. V shed 1 base and J shed 1 base, with 11 bases lying between them. CDR1 and CDR2 (germline): SEHNR, FQNEAQ (reference sequence). CDR3 size: 15 residues. The DNA of the CDR3 is TGTGCCAGCAGCTTAGGCCCATGGCCTTCCTACGAGCAGTACTTC. Translated, it gives CASSLGPWPSYEQYF.